The rows below give T cell receptor beta chains drawn from one sample of a study of shared clonotypes between healthy human individuals. Profiled with immunoSEQ multiplex PCR; TCRdb holds only in-frame clones, not every one. Seen here are some 700,000 clones, around 91% observed once, and the top ten hold around a third. Sequencing was carried out using memory CD8+ T cells from PBMCs. The receptors derive from a man younger than 35 in good health. Some clones in this sample may be carry-over from other donors' samples. Both conserved end residues are part of each CDR3. The order of the fields is J gene, D gene, clone size, CDR3 length, V gene, CDR3 protein, CDR3 DNA. A D gene is named only where the DNA matches it firmly. The listing skips clone size in some rows; elsewhere it reads once, few, many or a size class.

>TRBJ1-2|.|.|14|TRBV19
CASSIADSNYGYTF
TGTGCCAGTAGTATAGCAGACAGCAACTATGGCTACACCTTC
>TRBJ2-1|TRBD1|once|17|TRBV18
CASSPPRRGLKDYEQFF
TGTGCCAGCTCACCACCGAGAAGGGGGCTTAAGGATTATGAGCAGTTCTTC
>TRBJ1-2|.|.|14|TRBV13
CASSPSGGPYGYTF
TGTGCCAGCAGCCCCAGTGGGGGTCCCTATGGCTACACCTTC
>TRBJ2-5|.|.|13|TRBV28
CASSFALGETQYF
TGTGCCAGCAGTTTTGCTTTAGGAGAGACCCAGTACTTC
>TRBJ2-6|.|.|15|TRBV28
CASSYARSGANVLTF
TGTGCCAGCAGCTACGCCCGCTCTGGGGCCAACGTCCTGACTTTC
>TRBJ1-4|.|.|15|TRBV28
CASIPDDATNEKLFF
TGTGCCAGCATTCCCGATGATGCAACTAATGAAAAACTGTTTTTT
>TRBJ1-1|.|.|18|TRBV7-8
CASSPPRGWVSPNLEAFF
TGTGCCAGCAGCCCGCCTCGGGGGTGGGTGTCCCCGAACCTTGAAGCTTTCTTT
>TRBJ2-7|.|.|11|TRBV30
CAWEGGYEQYF
TGTGCCTGGGAGGGGGGATACGAGCAGTACTTC
>TRBJ1-2|TRBD1|.|15|TRBV30
CAWSVGTGPREGYTF
TGTGCCTGGAGTGTGGGGACAGGACCCCGAGAAGGCTACACCTTC
>TRBJ1-5|.|.|16|TRBV7-8
CASSLVAALGNQPQHF
TGTGCCAGCAGCTTAGTGGCTGCGTTGGGCAATCAGCCCCAGCATTTT
>TRBJ2-1|.|.|11|TRBV10-3
CAISLNNEQFF
TGTGCCATCAGCCTGAACAATGAGCAGTTCTTC
>TRBJ2-7|.|.|14|TRBV5-6
CASSLGAAVYEQYF
TGTGCCAGCAGCTTGGGGGCCGCGGTGTACGAGCAGTACTTC
>TRBJ1-4|TRBD1|.|14|TRBV7-9
CASSLTTGGEKLFF
TGTGCCAGCAGCTTAACGACAGGGGGGGAAAAACTGTTTTTT
>TRBJ1-5|TRBD1|.|15|TRBV2
CASRVDRGLNQPQHF
TGTGCCAGCAGGGTGGACAGGGGGCTCAATCAGCCCCAGCATTTT
>TRBJ1-5|TRBD1|.|14|TRBV29-1
CSVRTGYSNQPQHF
TGCAGCGTTCGGACAGGTTATAGCAATCAGCCCCAGCATTTT
>TRBJ1-1|.|.|14|TRBV28
CASRTSGSNTEAFF
TGTGCCAGCAGGACCTCGGGGTCGAACACTGAAGCTTTCTTT
>TRBJ1-4|.|.|15|TRBV11-2
CASSLFRSTNEKLFF
TGTGCCAGCAGCTTGTTTCGCTCCACTAATGAAAAACTGTTTTTT
>TRBJ2-3|.|.|13|TRBV2
CASSQISTDTQYF
TGTGCCAGCAGCCAGATATCCACAGATACGCAGTATTTT
>TRBJ2-1|TRBD2|.|15|TRBV7-3
CASSPLGGRGNEQFF
TGTGCCAGCAGCCCCCTTGGCGGGAGGGGGAATGAGCAGTTCTTC
>TRBJ1-4|.|.|17|TRBV27
CASSLYPSGVSNEKLFF
TGTGCCAGCAGTCTATACCCGTCGGGGGTCTCTAATGAAAAACTGTTTTTT
>TRBJ2-3|TRBD2|once|15|TRBV28
CASRRKRETTDTQYF
TGTGCCAGCAGACGTAAGCGGGAGACCACAGATACGCAGTATTTT
>TRBJ2-1|TRBD2|.|15|TRBV4-1
CASSQPRETHNEQFF
TGCGCCAGCAGCCAACCGCGGGAGACCCACAATGAGCAGTTCTTC
>TRBJ2-7|TRBD2|.|16|TRBV28
CASSLVGLAGWYEQYF
TGTGCCAGCAGTTTGGTGGGACTAGCGGGATGGTACGAGCAGTACTTC
>TRBJ2-1|.|.|15|TRBV7-3
CASSLTGSTYNEQFF
TGTGCCAGCAGCTTAACAGGGAGCACCTACAATGAGCAGTTCTTC
>TRBJ1-2|TRBD1|once|14|TRBV7-9
CASSLVGQDRGYTF
TGTGCCAGCAGCTTAGTGGGACAGGATAGGGGCTACACCTTC
>TRBJ2-3|TRBD1|.|15|TRBV9
CASSGGQGVVDTQYF
TGTGCCAGCAGCGGGGGACAGGGGGTGGTAGATACGCAGTATTTT
>TRBJ2-3|TRBD1|.|18|TRBV28
CASAKKSSRTGARDTQYF
TGTGCCAGCGCTAAAAAAAGCTCACGGACAGGGGCAAGAGATACGCAGTATTTT
>TRBJ2-6|.|once|20|TRBV2
CASSEVGVGASPPGANVLTF
TGTGCCAGCAGTGAAGTGGGTGTTGGAGCAAGCCCCCCCGGGGCCAACGTCCTGACTTTC
>TRBJ2-1|TRBD2|.|15|TRBV7-8
CASSFRAGAYNEQFF
TGTGCCAGCAGCTTCAGAGCGGGAGCTTACAATGAGCAGTTCTTC
>TRBJ1-2|.|.|16|TRBV6-6
CASSYSLGFSGYGYTF
TGTGCCAGCAGTTACTCGCTCGGGTTTTCTGGCTATGGCTACACCTTC
>TRBJ1-2|.|.|11|TRBV28
CASSLRGGYTF
TGTGCCAGCAGTTTGAGGGGTGGCTACACCTTC
>TRBJ2-7|.|once|17|TRBV5-6
CASSFEGPGGGPYEQYF
TGTGCCAGCAGCTTCGAAGGTCCCGGGGGAGGCCCCTACGAGCAGTACTTC
>TRBJ2-1|TRBD1|.|13|TRBV7-8
CASSPDRGYEQFF
TGTGCCAGCAGCCCAGACAGGGGCTATGAGCAGTTCTTC
>TRBJ2-1|TRBD2|.|17|TRBV28
CASSQFRWRENYNEQFF
TGTGCCAGCAGCCAGTTTAGATGGCGGGAGAACTACAATGAGCAGTTCTTC
>TRBJ2-7|.|.|14|TRBV9
CASSVGDGSYEQYF
TGTGCCAGCAGCGTTGGGGACGGCTCCTACGAGCAGTACTTC
>TRBJ1-2|.|few|11|TRBV28
CASSWGAGYTF
TGTGCCAGCAGTTGGGGGGCTGGCTACACCTTC
>TRBJ1-2|.|.|14|TRBV7-3
CASSSRASNYGYTF
TGTGCCAGCAGCTCTAGGGCCAGCAACTATGGCTACACCTTC
>TRBJ1-5|.|few|16|TRBV16
CASSQSAGRVNQPQHF
TGTGCCAGCAGCCAATCCGCGGGCAGGGTCAATCAGCCCCAGCATTTT
>TRBJ1-2|.|.|15|TRBV28
CASRLGQVSNYGYTF
TGTGCCAGCAGGCTGGGGCAGGTATCTAACTATGGCTACACCTTC
>TRBJ2-7|TRBD2|.|13|TRBV7-9
CASSGLAGYEQYF
TGTGCCAGCAGCGGACTAGCGGGCTACGAGCAGTACTTC
>TRBJ2-1|TRBD2|.|17|TRBV28
CASSFSDGLAGVYEQFF
TGTGCCAGCAGTTTCTCCGATGGACTAGCGGGAGTGTATGAGCAGTTCTTC
>TRBJ2-7|.|.|17|TRBV4-2
CASSQDYQRGLVYEQYF
TGTGCCAGCAGCCAAGATTATCAACGGGGGCTGGTCTACGAGCAGTACTTC
>TRBJ1-2|.|few|14|TRBV19
CASSIAVNNYGYTF
TGTGCCAGTAGTATTGCAGTCAATAACTATGGCTACACCTTC
>TRBJ1-1|.|.|13|TRBV5-6
CASSVDSDFAAFF
TGTGCCAGCAGCGTGGACAGTGACTTTGCGGCTTTCTTT
>TRBJ1-1|.|.|12|TRBV7-9
CASSFGSAEAFF
TGTGCCAGCAGCTTTGGGTCAGCTGAAGCTTTCTTT
>TRBJ2-7|TRBD2|.|14|TRBV7-6
CASSQGTSLYEQYF
TGTGCCAGCAGCCAAGGGACTAGTCTCTACGAGCAGTACTTC
>TRBJ1-5|.|few|15|TRBV2
CASSEAQSSNQPQHF
TGTGCCAGCAGTGAAGCGCAGTCCTCGAATCAGCCCCAGCATTTT
>TRBJ2-3|.|.|17|TRBV2
CASSESGRMLSTDTQYF
TGTGCCAGCAGTGAAAGTGGTCGTATGCTTAGCACAGATACGCAGTATTTT
>TRBJ2-5|.|.|16|TRBV7-8
CASSRGQVLYQETQYF
TGTGCCAGCAGTCGTGGTCAGGTCCTGTACCAAGAGACCCAGTACTTC
>TRBJ2-5|.|.|15|TRBV13
CASSPRGNYQETQYF
TGTGCCAGCAGCCCACGGGGGAACTACCAAGAGACCCAGTACTTC
>TRBJ2-7|.|.|11|TRBV27
CASSLGSEQYF
TGTGCCAGCAGTTTGGGAAGTGAGCAGTACTTC
>TRBJ2-6|.|once|17|TRBV10-1
CASRPRDGFFRANVLTF
TGCGCCAGCAGACCCCGGGACGGTTTCTTTAGGGCCAACGTCCTGACTTTC
>TRBJ2-7|.|.|17|TRBV28
CASSLKARLVPAYEQYF
TGTGCCAGCAGTCTTAAGGCGCGACTGGTTCCCGCCTACGAGCAGTACTTC
>TRBJ2-1|TRBD1|.|15|TRBV7-3
CASRRGQGMGNEQFF
TGTGCCAGCAGACGGGGACAGGGTATGGGGAATGAGCAGTTCTTC
>TRBJ2-7|.|.|13|TRBV4-3
CASSPRGTYEQYF
TGCGCCAGCAGCCCCCGTGGCACTTACGAGCAGTACTTC
>TRBJ1-2|.|.|14|TRBV4-3
CASSQKDRIYGYTF
TGCGCCAGCAGCCAAAAGGACAGAATCTATGGCTACACCTTC
>TRBJ2-2|.|.|15|TRBV9
CASSTAGSRTGELFF
TGTGCCAGCAGCACCGCGGGGTCTCGGACCGGGGAGCTGTTTTTT
>TRBJ1-2|.|.|14|TRBV5-1
CASSLGVGLYGYTF
TGCGCCAGCAGCTTGGGTGTAGGCCTCTATGGCTACACCTTC
>TRBJ2-2|TRBD1|.|17|TRBV2
CASCDRGRGVNTGELFF
TGTGCCAGCTGTGACAGGGGTCGCGGTGTTAACACCGGGGAGCTGTTTTTT